The TCR beta chain under discussion was sequenced for a study of blood T cells in healthy people across ages. This CDR3 has 15 residues. Then a second PCR, running roughly 6 to 11 cycles, was carried out with a sample-barcoded 5' primer and a J-beta primer mix. TCRdb re-called the 5' RACE reads with MiXCR, one entry per CDR3 protein. The table shows roughly 900,000 distinct CDR3 sequences, with around 48% occurring only once. The specimen sequenced was blood. The source of this sequence is a man aged 25-45 years in good health. The rearrangement uses TRBV21-1 and TRBJ1-5. TRBV21-1 is tagged as a pseudogene. CDR3 sequence: CASSRERGGTQPQHF. DNA of the CDR3: TGTGCCAGCAGCCGCGAAAGGGGAGGTACTCAGCCCCAGCATTTT.